These 17 T cell receptor beta chains were sequenced from one sample in a study of T cells in localized non-small cell lung cancer. The repertoire was sequenced with immunoSEQ multiplex PCR; TCRdb's copy has only in-frame clones and lacks some. The repertoire includes roughly 30,000 clones, 80% to 95% of them detected once, and around 30% sits in the top ten. Sequencing was performed on peripheral blood, taken before any cancer treatment. These receptor sequences come from a female donor of 60 years or more with stage I lung adenocarcinoma.

The chain recombines TRBV5-1 with TRBJ2-2; maybe TRBD2 (6 bases). V was trimmed by 4 bases and J by 8 bases, leaving 12 bases between them. The CDR3 length is 13 residues. The germline V gene encodes CDR1 SGHRS and CDR2 YFSETQ. The CDR3 reads CASSRGSDGELFF. For the CDR3, the DNA is TGCGCCAGCAGCCGGGGGAGCGATGGGGAGCTGTTTTTT.

The chain recombines TRBV7-7 with TRBJ2-5; D not resolved. TRBJ2-7 matches the DNA end more closely, so the J call is doubtful. The CDR3 extends over 13 amino acids. In germline, CDR1 is SSHAT, CDR2 FNYEAQ (reference sequence). CDR3 sequence reads: CASSELGTYEQYF. In nucleotides, the CDR3 is TGTGCCAGCAGCGAGCTAGGGACCTACGAGCAGTACTTC.

J is TRBJ2-2 and V is TRBV10-1; D is unclear. V gave up 5 bases and J gave up 5 bases, with 9 bases separating them. The CDR3 extends over 13 amino acids. From germline, CDR1 is WNHNN and CDR2 SYGVQD (reference sequence). The CDR3 sequence: CASSQHGTGELFF. DNA for the CDR3: TGCGCCAGCAGTCAACATGGGACCGGGGAGCTGTTTTTT.

The chain couples TRBV19 to TRBJ2-5; TRBD1 is a possible D gene (5 bases). The CDR3 length is 13 residues. The germline V and J ends were trimmed by 9 bases and 1 base, with 12 bases remaining between them. Germline lookup yields CDR1 LNHDA and CDR2 SQIVND (reference sequence). This CDR3 is CASNDRVQETQYF. The DNA for the CDR3 is TGTGCCAGCAACGACAGAGTCCAAGAGACCCAGTACTTC.

The chain combines TRBV5-6 with TRBJ2-1; 12 bases are shared with TRBD2. This CDR3 has 15 amino acids. J was trimmed by 6 bases and V by 4 bases; bases with no gene match: 5. Germline V gene sequence: CDR1 SGHDT, CDR2 YYEEEE. The CDR3 here is CASSHTSGGFNEQFF. The CDR3 DNA reads TGTGCCAGCAGCCACACTAGCGGGGGGTTCAATGAGCAGTTCTTC.

The genes are TRBV28 and TRBJ1-2; D gene unclear. The CDR3 covers 13 residues. CDR1 is MDHEN, CDR2 SYDVKM, per germline. Trimming removed 6 bases from V and 0 bases from J, with 8 bases in between. In DNA, the CDR3 is TGTGCCAGCAGCCTTACAACTAACTATGGCTACACCTTC. Protein sequence: CASSLTTNYGYTF.

The genes are TRBV11-2 and TRBJ1-1; perhaps TRBD1 as D (5 bases). Trimming took 4 bases from V and 4 from J, leaving 13 bases between them. CDR1 is SGHAT and CDR2 is FQNNGV in the germline V gene. The CDR3 has 14 amino acids. The CDR3 is CASSSAGTSTEAFF. In DNA, the CDR3 is TGTGCCAGCAGCTCTGCCGGGACGAGCACTGAAGCTTTCTTT. The full variable domain, its missing parts supplied by reference TRBV11-2 and TRBJ1-1, is EAGVAQSPRYKIIEKRQSVAFWCNPISGHATLYWYQQILGQGPKLLIQFQNNGVVDDSQLPKDRFSAERLKGVDSTLKIQPAKLEDSAVYLCASSSAGTSTEAFFGQGTRLTVV.

This rearrangement joins TRBV27 to TRBJ2-7; D gene uncertain. There are 13 residues in the CDR3. The V gene's germline CDR1 is MNHEY and CDR2 SMNVEV (reference sequence). V lost 5 bases and J 0 bases, leaving 8 bases between the germline ends. The CDR3 is CASSSIPSYEQYF. CDR3 DNA: TGTGCCAGCAGTAGTATCCCCTCCTACGAGCAGTACTTC.

The rearrangement uses TRBV15 and TRBJ1-4, with D possibly matching TRBD1 (5 bases). The germline CDR1 and CDR2 sequences are LNHNV and YYDKDF (reference sequence). The CDR3 is made up of 16 amino acids. V dropped 1 base and J dropped 0 bases, with 9 bases sitting between them. The CDR3 protein is CATSRGGSSTNEKLFF. The CDR3 DNA sequence: TGTGCCACCAGCAGAGGGGGGTCTTCAACTAATGAAAAACTGTTTTTT.

The gene calls are TRBV28 and TRBJ2-5; TRBD1 aligns across 9 bases. Per the germline V gene, CDR1 is MDHEN and CDR2 is SYDVKM. This CDR3 has 15 residues. J gave up 5 bases and V 6 bases, and 10 bases lay outside the gene matches. The DNA of the CDR3 is TGTGCCAGCAGCCTCATGGGACAGGGCTCGGAGACCCAGTACTTC. Residues: CASSLMGQGSETQYF.

This clone was seen once. The rearrangement links TRBV28 to TRBJ2-7; 12 bases are shared with TRBD2. Germline CDR1 reads MDHEN; CDR2 reads SYDVKM. Trimming at V came to 5 bases and at J to 6 bases, leaving 8 bases not matched to a gene. The CDR3 spans 15 residues. CDR3 sequence (DNA): TGTGCCAGCAGTCCCGCCGGGACTAGCGGGCCCGAGCAGTACTTC. Protein sequence: CASSPAGTSGPEQYF.

The gene calls are TRBV9 and TRBJ2-5, with D hard to call. V gave up 0 bases and J gave up 9 bases, with 15 bases separating them. Germline loops: CDR1 SGDLS, CDR2 YYNGEE. The CDR3 sequence is 14 residues long. The CDR3 spells CASSVGPTGTAQYF. CDR3 nucleotides: TGTGCCAGCAGCGTAGGCCCCACGGGTACGGCCCAGTACTTC.

J is TRBJ2-7 and V is TRBV5-1; D might be TRBD2 (6 bases). V gave up 7 bases and J gave up 3 bases, with 11 bases separating them. The CDR3 sequence is 12 residues long. Germline CDR1 reads SGHRS; CDR2 reads YFSETQ. For the CDR3, the DNA is TGCGCCAGCCAGGAGGGAAGCTACGAGCAGTACTTC. Translated, it gives CASQEGSYEQYF.

V and J are TRBV15 and TRBJ2-7; no reliable D call. Germline V gene data show CDR1 as LNHNV and CDR2 as YYDKDF (reference sequence). The V end lost 2 bases, the J end lost 2 bases, and 13 bases lay between the germline ends. This CDR3 spans 15 amino acids. The CDR3 sequence is CATSRHFIGPYEQYF. As DNA, the CDR3 is TGTGCCACCAGCAGACATTTTATCGGCCCCTACGAGCAGTACTTC. Full variable domain (remainder filled in from reference TRBV15 and TRBJ2-7): DAMVIQNPRYQVTQFGKPVTLSCSQTLNHNVMYWYQQKSSQAPKLLFHYYDKDFNNEADTPDNFQSRRPNTSFCFLDIRSPGLGDTAMYLCATSRHFIGPYEQYFGPGTRLTVT.

The V gene is TRBV6-5, the J gene TRBJ2-5; D may correspond to TRBD1 or TRBD2 (5 bases each). This CDR3 region has 14 residues. Germline assignment: CDR1 MNHEY and CDR2 SVGAGI. V was trimmed by 0 bases and J by 2 bases, leaving 7 bases between them. CDR3 sequence (DNA): TGTGCCAGCAGTTACTCAGGGACGCAAGAGACCCAGTACTTC. Protein product: CASSYSGTQETQYF.

The rearrangement links TRBV27 to TRBJ2-7; TRBD1 matches at 7 bases. The V and J ends lost 2 bases and 1 base, in that order; junction bases with no gene match: 5. CDR1 is MNHEY and CDR2 is SMNVEV in the germline V gene (reference sequence). The CDR3 length is 15 residues. The CDR3 DNA sequence: TGTGCCAGCAGTTTAATACGGGACAGATCCTACGAGCAGTACTTC. Translated, it gives CASSLIRDRSYEQYF.

This clone was observed a handful of times. This rearrangement joins TRBV2 to TRBJ1-5; TRBD1 is a possible D gene (6 bases). Trimming pared 6 bases from V and 4 bases from J, leaving 13 bases between. Germline V lookup: CDR1 SNHLY, CDR2 FYNNEI. The CDR3 runs to 14 residues. CDR3 sequence reads: CASSRGGANQPQHF. DNA for the CDR3: TGTGCCAGCAGCCGCGGGGGGGCGAATCAGCCCCAGCATTTT.